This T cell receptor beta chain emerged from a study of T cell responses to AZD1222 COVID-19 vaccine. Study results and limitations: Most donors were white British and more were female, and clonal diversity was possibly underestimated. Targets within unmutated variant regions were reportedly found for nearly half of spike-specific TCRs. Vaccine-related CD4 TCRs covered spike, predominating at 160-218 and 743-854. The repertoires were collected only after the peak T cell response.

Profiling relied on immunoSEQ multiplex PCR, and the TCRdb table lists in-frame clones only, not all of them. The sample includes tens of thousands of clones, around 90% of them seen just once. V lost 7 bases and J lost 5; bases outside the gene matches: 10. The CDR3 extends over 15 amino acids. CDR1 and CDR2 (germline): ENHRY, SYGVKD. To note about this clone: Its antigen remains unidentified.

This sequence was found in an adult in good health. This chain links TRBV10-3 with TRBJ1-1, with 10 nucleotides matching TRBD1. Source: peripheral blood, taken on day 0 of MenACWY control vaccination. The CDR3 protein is CAITPTGGLGTEAFF. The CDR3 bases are TGTGCCATCACCCCGACAGGGGGCCTGGGGACTGAAGCTTTCTTT.